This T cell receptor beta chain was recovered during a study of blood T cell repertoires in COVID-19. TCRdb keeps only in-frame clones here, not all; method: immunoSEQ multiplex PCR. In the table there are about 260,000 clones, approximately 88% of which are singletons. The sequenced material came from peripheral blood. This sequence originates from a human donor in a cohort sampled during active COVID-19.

CDR3: CASSQDRRGPTDTQYF. The CDR3 region has the DNA TGCGCCAGCAGCCAAGATCGGCGGGGACCCACAGATACGCAGTATTTT. The rearrangement uses TRBV4-3 and TRBJ2-3; D is possibly TRBD2 (6 bases). This CDR3 has 16 residues. Looked up from germline, CDR1 is LGHNA and CDR2 is YSLEER. The germline V and J ends were trimmed by 0 bases and 2 bases, with 12 bases remaining between them.